This section outlines one T cell receptor (beta chain) sequence together with its context. The antigen remains unidentified. These data originate in a study of cytomegalovirus exposure and HLA in healthy donors. Whole-study findings and limits: Previous analysis showed most TCR beta V segments were productive about 87% or about 30% of the time. On later analysis, the bulk of CMV-associated TCR beta chains appeared to be HLA-restricted.

These donors, healthy bone marrow donors, were studied. Trimming took 2 bases from V and 0 from J, leaving 14 bases between them. Germline values: CDR1 MNHNS, CDR2 SASEGT. There are 17 residues in the CDR3. With 60 Vbeta and 13 Jbeta primers, the PCR was carried out. This table comes from immunoSEQ multiplex PCR, and its TCRdb copy is limited to in-frame clones, with some not included. The table has 130,000 to 150,000 clones, about three quarters seen once. Sequenced: PBMCs. The TCR sequence derives from a man aged 18-30 years in good health and CMV-seronegative. The chain links TRBV6-1 to TRBJ1-5; possible D gene TRBD1, 6 bases. In nucleotides, the CDR3 is TGTGCCAGCAGTGAACCTCAGGGGACATATAGCAATCAGCCCCAGCATTTT. Protein product: CASSEPQGTYSNQPQHF.